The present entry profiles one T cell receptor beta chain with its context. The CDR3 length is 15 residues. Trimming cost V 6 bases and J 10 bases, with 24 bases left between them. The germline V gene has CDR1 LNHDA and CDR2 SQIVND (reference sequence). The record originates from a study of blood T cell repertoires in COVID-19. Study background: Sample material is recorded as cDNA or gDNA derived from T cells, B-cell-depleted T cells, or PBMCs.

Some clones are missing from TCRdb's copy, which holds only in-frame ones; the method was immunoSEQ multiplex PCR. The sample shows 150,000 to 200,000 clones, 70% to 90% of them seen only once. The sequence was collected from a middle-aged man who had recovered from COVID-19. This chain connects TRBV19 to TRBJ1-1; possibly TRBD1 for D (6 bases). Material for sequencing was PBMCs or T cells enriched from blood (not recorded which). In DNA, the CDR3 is TGTGCCAGTAGCCTTGTTGGGGGGGCAGAGTATACAGCTTTCTTT. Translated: CASSLVGGAEYTAFF. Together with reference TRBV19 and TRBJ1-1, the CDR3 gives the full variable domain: DGGITQSPKYLFRKEGQNVTLSCEQNLNHDAMYWYRQDPGQGLRLIYYSQIVNDFQKGDIAEGYSVSREKKESFPLTVTSAQKNPTAFYLCASSLVGGAEYTAFFGQGTRLTVV.